Below, 2 T cell receptor beta chains from the same sample are listed, as sequenced in a study of T cells in Graves' hyperthyroidism and ophthalmopathy. Researchers took RNA transcripts and amplified the TCR beta CDR3 regions from them. First-round RT-PCR with HTBI primers amplified the TCR CDR3 region. One entry per CDR3 protein, called by TCRdb with MiXCR from the multiplex PCR reads. Of more than 500,000 distinct CDR3 sequences listed, 12% to 15% are singletons. Sequenced input: blood. These receptors all stem from a woman aged 40-49 years with Graves' hyperthyroidism.

Many counts were recorded for this clonotype. This chain uses TRBV7-6 with TRBJ2-7, with 9 bases lining up with TRBD1. Germline trimming cut 4 bases from V and 5 bases from J; bases unmatched to any gene: 9. Germline assignment: CDR1 SGHVS and CDR2 FNYEAQ. CDR3 length: 15 amino acids. The chain's CDR3 is CASSSPEGQGNEQYF. Here the CDR3 DNA reads TGTGCCAGCAGCTCTCCTGAGGGACAGGGAAACGAGCAGTACTTC.

The chain is built from TRBV5-1 and TRBJ2-2, with 7 bases identical to TRBD1. The germline V gene encodes CDR1 SGHRS and CDR2 YFSETQ. V shed 0 bases, J shed 4 bases, and the junction held 3 bases outside the gene matches. This CDR3 has 15 residues. CDR3 coding DNA: TGCGCCAGCAGCTTGGTGGGACAGAGCACCGGGGAGCTGTTTTTT. This gives the protein CASSLVGQSTGELFF. The full variable domain, its missing parts supplied by reference TRBV5-1 and TRBJ2-2, is KAGVTQTPRYLIKTRGQQVTLSCSPISGHRSVSWYQQTPGQGLQFLFEYFSETQRNKGNFPGRFSGRQFSNSRSEMNVSTLELGDSALYLCASSLVGQSTGELFFGEGSRLTVL.